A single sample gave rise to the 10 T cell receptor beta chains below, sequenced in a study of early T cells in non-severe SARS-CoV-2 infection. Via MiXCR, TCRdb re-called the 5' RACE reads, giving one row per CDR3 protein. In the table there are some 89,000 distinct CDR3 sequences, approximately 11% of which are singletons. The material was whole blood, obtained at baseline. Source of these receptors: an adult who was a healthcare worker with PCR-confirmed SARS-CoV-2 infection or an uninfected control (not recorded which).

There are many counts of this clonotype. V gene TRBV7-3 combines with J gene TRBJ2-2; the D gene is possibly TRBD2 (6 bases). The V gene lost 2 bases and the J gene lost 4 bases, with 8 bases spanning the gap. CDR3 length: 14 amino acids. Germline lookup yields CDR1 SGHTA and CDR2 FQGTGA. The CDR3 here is CASSLGTGTGELFF. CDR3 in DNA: TGTGCCAGCAGCTTAGGGACTGGCACCGGGGAGCTGTTTTTT.

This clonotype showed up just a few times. The CDR3 DNA reads TGTGCCAGCTCACCGCCGACTAGATTGACGCAGTATTTT. Protein product: CASSPPTRLTQYF. This chain uses TRBV18 with TRBJ2-3; TRBD2 might be the D (6 bases). Trimming pared 3 bases from V and 9 bases from J, leaving 13 bases between. The CDR3 length is 13 residues. CDR1 is KGHSH, CDR2 LQKENI, per germline.

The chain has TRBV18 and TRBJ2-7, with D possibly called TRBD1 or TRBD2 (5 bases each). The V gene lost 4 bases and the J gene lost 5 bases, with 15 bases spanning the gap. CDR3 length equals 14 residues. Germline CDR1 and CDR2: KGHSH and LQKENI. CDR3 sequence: CASSRQWDPDEQYF. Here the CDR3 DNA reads TGTGCCAGCTCACGACAGTGGGACCCTGACGAGCAGTACTTC.

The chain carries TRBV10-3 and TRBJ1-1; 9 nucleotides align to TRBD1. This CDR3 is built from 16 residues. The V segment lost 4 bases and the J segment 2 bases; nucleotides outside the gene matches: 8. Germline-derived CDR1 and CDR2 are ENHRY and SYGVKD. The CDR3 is CAISGDRVGRNTEAFF. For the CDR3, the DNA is TGTGCCATCAGTGGGGACAGGGTGGGGAGAAACACTGAAGCTTTCTTT.

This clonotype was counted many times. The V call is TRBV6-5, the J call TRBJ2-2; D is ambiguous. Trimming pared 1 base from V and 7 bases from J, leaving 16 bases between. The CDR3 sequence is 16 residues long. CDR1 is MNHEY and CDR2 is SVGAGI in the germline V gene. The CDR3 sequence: CASSYFPRSQDGELFF. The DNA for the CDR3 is TGTGCCAGCAGTTACTTTCCTAGGTCCCAAGACGGGGAGCTGTTTTTT.

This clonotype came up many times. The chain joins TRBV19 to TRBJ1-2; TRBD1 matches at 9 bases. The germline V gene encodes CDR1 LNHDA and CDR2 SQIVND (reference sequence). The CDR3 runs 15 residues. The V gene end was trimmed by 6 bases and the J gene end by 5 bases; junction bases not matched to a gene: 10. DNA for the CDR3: TGTGCCAGTAGCCTGAAGACCGGGACAGGGTATGGCTACACCTTC. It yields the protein CASSLKTGTGYGYTF.

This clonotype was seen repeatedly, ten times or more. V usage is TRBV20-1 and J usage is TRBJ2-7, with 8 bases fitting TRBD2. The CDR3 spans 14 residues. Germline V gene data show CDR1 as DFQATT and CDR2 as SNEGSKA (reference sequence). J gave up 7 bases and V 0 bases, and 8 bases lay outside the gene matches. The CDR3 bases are TGCAGTGCTAGAGATCTAGCGGGCCTCCTAGAGCAGTACTTC. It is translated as CSARDLAGLLEQYF.

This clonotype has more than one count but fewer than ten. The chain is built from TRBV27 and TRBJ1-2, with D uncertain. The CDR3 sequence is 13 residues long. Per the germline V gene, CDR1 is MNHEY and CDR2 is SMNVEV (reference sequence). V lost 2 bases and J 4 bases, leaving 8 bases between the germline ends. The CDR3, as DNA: TGTGCCAGCAGTTTAGGTCCCTTCTATGGCTACACCTTC. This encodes CASSLGPFYGYTF.

Written as DNA, the CDR3 is TGTGCCACCAGTGAGTGGGGCGGGGTAAATGAGCAGTTCTTC. This gives the protein CATSEWGGVNEQFF. The V call is TRBV24-1, the J call TRBJ2-1; TRBD2 might be the D (6 bases). Trimming removed 4 bases from V and 7 bases from J, with 13 bases in between. This CDR3 is built from 14 residues. Germline V gene data show CDR1 as KGHDR and CDR2 as SFDVKD.

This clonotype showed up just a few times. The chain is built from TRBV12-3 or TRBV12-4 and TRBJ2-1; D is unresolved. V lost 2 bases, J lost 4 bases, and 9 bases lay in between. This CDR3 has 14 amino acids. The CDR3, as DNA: TGTGCCAGCAGTTTAAGGAACTTTTACAATGAGCAGTTCTTC. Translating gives CASSLRNFYNEQFF.